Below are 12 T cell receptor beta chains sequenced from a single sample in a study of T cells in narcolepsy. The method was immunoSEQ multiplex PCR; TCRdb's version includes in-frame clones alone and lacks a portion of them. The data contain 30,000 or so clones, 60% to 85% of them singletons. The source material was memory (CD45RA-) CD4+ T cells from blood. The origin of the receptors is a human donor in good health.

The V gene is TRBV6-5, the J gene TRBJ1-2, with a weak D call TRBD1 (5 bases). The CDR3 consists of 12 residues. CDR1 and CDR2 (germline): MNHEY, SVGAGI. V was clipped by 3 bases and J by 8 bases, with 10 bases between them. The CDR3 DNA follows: TGTGCCAGCAGTTATAGGGGTAAAGGCTACACCTTC. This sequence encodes CASSYRGKGYTF.

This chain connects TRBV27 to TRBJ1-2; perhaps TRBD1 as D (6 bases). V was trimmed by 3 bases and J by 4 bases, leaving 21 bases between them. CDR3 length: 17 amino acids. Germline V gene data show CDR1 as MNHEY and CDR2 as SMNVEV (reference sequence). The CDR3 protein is CASSLYGRGASIYGYTF. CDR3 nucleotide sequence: TGTGCCAGCAGTTTGTATGGCAGGGGAGCATCTATCTATGGCTACACCTTC.

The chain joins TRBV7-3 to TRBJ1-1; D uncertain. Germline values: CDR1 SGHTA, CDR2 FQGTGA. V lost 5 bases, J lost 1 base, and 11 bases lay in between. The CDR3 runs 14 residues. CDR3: CASSPSGRNTEAFF. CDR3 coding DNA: TGTGCCAGCAGCCCGTCGGGAAGGAACACTGAAGCTTTCTTT.

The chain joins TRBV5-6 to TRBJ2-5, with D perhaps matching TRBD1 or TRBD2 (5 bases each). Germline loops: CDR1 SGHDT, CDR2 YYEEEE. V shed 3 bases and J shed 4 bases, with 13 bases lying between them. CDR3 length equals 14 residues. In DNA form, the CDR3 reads TGTGCCAGCAGCTGGGGACCGTCGGGAGAGACCCAGTACTTC. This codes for CASSWGPSGETQYF.

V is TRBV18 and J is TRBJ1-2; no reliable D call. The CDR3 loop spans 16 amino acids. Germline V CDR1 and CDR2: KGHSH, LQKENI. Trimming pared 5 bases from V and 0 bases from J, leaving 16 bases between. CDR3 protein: CASSSIIPSSNYGYTF. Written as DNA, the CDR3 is TGTGCCAGCTCATCTATCATCCCGTCTTCTAACTATGGCTACACCTTC.

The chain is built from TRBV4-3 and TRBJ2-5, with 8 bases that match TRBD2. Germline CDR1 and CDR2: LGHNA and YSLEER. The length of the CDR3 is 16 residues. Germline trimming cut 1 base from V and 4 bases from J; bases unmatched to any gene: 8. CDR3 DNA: TGCGCCAGCAGCCAAGGGGGCGGGAGGTATGGAGAGACCCAGTACTTC. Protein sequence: CASSQGGGRYGETQYF.

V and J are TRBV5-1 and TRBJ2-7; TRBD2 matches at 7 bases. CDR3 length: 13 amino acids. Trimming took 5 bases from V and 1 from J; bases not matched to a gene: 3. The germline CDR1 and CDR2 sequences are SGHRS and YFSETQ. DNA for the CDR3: TGCGCCAGCAGTGGGGGGGGGTCCTACGAGCAGTACTTC. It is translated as CASSGGGSYEQYF.

CDR3 sequence (DNA): TGTGCCAGTAGTATATGGGACAGGGCGAATGAGCAGTTCTTC. As protein: CASSIWDRANEQFF. This rearrangement joins TRBV19 to TRBJ2-1, with TRBD1 matching over 9 bases. Germline assignment: CDR1 LNHDA and CDR2 SQIVND (reference sequence). V lost 2 bases and J lost 7; bases outside the gene matches: 3. This CDR3 spans 14 amino acids.

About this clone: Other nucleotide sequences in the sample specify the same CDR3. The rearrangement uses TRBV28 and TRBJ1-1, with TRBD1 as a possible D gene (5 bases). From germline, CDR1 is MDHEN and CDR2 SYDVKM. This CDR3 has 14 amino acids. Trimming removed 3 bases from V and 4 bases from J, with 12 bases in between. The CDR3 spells CASSLSGGSTEAFF. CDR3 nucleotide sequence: TGTGCCAGCAGTTTGTCGGGGGGGAGCACTGAAGCTTTCTTT.

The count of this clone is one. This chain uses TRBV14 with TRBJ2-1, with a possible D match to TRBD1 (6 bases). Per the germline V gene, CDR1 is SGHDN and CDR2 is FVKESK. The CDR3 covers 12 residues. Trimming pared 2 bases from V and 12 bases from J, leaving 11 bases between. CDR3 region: CASSQIPDRQFF. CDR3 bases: TGTGCCAGCAGCCAAATACCGGACAGGCAGTTCTTC.

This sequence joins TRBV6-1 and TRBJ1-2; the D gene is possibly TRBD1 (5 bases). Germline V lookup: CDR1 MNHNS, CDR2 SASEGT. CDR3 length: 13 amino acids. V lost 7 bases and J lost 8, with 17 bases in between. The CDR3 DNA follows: TGTGCCAGCACTTTGGAGGGGTCTCTCGGCTACACCTTC. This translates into CASTLEGSLGYTF.

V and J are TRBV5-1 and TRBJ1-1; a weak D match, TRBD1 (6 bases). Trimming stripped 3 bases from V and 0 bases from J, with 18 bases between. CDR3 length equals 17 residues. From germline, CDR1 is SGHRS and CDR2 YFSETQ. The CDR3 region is CASSWGGLTGMNTEAFF. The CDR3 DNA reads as TGCGCCAGCAGCTGGGGGGGACTAACAGGGATGAACACTGAAGCTTTCTTT. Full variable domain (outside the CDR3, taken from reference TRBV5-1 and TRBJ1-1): KAGVTQTPRYLIKTRGQQVTLSCSPISGHRSVSWYQQTPGQGLQFLFEYFSETQRNKGNFPGRFSGRQFSNSRSEMNVSTLELGDSALYLCASSWGGLTGMNTEAFFGQGTRLTVV.